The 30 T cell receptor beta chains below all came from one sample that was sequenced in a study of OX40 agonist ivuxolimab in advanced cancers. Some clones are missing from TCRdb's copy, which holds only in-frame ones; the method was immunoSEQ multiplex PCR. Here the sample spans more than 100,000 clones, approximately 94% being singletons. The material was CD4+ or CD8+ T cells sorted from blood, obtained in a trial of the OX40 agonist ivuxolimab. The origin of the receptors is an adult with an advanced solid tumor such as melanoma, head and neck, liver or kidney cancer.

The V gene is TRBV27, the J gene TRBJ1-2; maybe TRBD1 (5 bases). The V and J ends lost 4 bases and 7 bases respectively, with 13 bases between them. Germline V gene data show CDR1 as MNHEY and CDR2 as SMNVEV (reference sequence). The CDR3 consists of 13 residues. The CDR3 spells CASSYGHPGGYTF. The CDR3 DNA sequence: TGTGCCAGCAGTTACGGACACCCGGGTGGCTACACCTTC.

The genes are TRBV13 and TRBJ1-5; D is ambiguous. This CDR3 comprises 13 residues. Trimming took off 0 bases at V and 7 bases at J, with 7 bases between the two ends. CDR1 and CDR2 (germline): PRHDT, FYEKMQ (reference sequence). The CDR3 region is CASSLGGEQPQHF. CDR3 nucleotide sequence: TGTGCCAGCAGCTTAGGCGGGGAACAGCCCCAGCATTTT.

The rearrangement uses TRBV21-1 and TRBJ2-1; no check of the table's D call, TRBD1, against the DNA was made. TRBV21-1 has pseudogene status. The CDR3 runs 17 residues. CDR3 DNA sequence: TGTGCCAGCAGCAAAGCGAGGTACAGGGAACCCTACAATGAGCAGTTCTTC. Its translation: CASSKARYREPYNEQFF.

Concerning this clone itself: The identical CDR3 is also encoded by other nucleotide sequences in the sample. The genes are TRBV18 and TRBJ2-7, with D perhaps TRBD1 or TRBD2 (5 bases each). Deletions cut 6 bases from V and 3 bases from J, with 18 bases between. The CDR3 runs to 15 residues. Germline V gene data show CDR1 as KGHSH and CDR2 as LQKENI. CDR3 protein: CASSPLKEGSYEQYF. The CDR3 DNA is TGTGCCAGCTCGCCCCTTAAAGAGGGGAGCTACGAGCAGTACTTC.

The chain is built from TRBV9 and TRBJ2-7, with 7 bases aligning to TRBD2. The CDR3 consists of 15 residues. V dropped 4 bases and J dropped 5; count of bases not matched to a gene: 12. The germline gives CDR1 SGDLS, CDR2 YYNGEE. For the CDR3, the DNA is TGTGCCAGCAGCCCCCACGTGGGGGGGTCCAACGAGCAGTACTTC. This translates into CASSPHVGGSNEQYF. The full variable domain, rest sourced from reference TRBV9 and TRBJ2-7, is DSGVTQTPKHLITATGQRVTLRCSPRSGDLSVYWYQQSLDQGLQFLIQYYNGEERAKGNILERFSAQQFPDLHSELNLSSLELGDSALYFCASSPHVGGSNEQYFGPGTRLTVT.

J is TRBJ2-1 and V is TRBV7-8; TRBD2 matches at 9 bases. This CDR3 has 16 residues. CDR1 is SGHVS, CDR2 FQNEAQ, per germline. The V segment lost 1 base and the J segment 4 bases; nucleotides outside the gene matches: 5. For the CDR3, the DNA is TGTGCCAGCAGCTTAGATTCGGCGGGAGGGTACAATGAGCAGTTCTTC. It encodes CASSLDSAGGYNEQFF.

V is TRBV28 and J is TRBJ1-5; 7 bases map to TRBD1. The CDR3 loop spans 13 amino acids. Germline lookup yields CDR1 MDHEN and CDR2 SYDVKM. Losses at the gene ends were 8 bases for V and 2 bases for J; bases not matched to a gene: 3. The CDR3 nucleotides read TGTGCCAGCGTCAGGGGGGGCAATCAGCCCCAGCATTTT. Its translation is CASVRGGNQPQHF.

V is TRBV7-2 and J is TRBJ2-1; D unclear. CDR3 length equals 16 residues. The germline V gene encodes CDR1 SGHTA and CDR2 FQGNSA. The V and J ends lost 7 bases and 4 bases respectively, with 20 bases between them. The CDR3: CASTPAVVDTYNEQFF. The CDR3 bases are TGTGCCAGCACCCCCGCGGTGGTCGACACTTACAATGAGCAGTTCTTC.

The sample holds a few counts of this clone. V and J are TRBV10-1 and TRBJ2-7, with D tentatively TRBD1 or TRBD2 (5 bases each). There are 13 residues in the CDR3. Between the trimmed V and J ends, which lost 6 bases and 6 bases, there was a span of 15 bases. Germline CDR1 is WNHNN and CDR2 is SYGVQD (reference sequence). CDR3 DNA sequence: TGCGCCAGCAGCCAAGGGGTACGGGGCGAGCAGTACTTC. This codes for CASSQGVRGEQYF.

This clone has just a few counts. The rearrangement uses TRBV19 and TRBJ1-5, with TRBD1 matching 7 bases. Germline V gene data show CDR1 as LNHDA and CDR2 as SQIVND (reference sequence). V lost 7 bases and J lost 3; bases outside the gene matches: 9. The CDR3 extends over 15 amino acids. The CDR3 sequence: CASNDRDGYNQPQHF. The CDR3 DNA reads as TGTGCCAGTAACGACAGGGACGGGTACAATCAGCCCCAGCATTTT.

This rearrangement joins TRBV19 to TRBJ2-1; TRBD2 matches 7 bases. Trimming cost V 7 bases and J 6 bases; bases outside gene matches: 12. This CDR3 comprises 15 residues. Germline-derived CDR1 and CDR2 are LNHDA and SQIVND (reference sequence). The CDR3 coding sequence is TGTGCCAGTAACGGACGCGGGAGTGCGAGCAATGAGCAGTTCTTC. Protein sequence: CASNGRGSASNEQFF.

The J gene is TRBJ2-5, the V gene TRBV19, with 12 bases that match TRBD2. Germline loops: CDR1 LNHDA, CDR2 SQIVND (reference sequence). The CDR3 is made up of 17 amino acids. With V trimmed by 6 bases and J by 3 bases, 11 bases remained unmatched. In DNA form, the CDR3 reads TGTGCCAGTAGCCAAACAGGCCTAGCGGGAGGGGAAGAGACCCAGTACTTC. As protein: CASSQTGLAGGEETQYF.

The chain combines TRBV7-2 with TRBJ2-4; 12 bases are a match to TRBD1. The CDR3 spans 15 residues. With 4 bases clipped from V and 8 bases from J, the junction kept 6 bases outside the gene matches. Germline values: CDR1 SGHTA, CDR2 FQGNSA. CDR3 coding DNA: TGTGCCAGCAGCTCCGGGACAGGGGGCGGTCACATTCAGTACTTC. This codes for CASSSGTGGGHIQYF. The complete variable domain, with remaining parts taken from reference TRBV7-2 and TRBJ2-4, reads GAGVSQSPSNKVTEKGKDVELRCDPISGHTALYWYRQSLGQGLEFLIYFQGNSAPDKSGLPSDRFSAERTGGSVSTLTIQRTQQEDSAVYLCASSSGTGGGHIQYFGAGTRLSVL.

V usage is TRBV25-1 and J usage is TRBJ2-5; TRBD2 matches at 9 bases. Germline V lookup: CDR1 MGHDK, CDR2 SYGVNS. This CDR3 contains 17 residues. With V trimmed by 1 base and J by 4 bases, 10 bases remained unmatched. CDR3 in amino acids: CASSESGLARGVETQYF. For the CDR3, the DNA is TGTGCCAGCAGTGAATCTGGACTAGCGAGAGGGGTAGAGACCCAGTACTTC.

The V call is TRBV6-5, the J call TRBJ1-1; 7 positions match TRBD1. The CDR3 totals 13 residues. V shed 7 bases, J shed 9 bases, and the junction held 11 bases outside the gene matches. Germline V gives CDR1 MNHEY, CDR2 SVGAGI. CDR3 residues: CASIDVQGMKAFF. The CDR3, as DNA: TGTGCCAGCATCGACGTACAGGGGATGAAAGCTTTCTTT.

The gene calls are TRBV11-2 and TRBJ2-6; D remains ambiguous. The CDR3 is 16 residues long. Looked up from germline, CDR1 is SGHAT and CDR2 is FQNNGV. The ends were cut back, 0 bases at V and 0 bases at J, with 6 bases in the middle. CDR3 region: CASSLDPSSGANVLTF. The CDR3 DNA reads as TGTGCCAGCAGCTTAGATCCCAGCTCTGGGGCCAACGTCCTGACTTTC. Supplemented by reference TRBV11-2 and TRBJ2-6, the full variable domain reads EAGVAQSPRYKIIEKRQSVAFWCNPISGHATLYWYQQILGQGPKLLIQFQNNGVVDDSQLPKDRFSAERLKGVDSTLKIQPAKLEDSAVYLCASSLDPSSGANVLTFGAGSRLTVL.

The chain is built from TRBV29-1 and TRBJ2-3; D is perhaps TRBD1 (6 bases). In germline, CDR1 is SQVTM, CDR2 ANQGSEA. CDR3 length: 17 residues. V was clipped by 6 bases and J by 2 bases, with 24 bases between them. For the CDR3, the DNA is TGCAGCGTCGTACAGGGAATCGAGTCCGGTAACACAGATACGCAGTATTTT. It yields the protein CSVVQGIESGNTDTQYF.

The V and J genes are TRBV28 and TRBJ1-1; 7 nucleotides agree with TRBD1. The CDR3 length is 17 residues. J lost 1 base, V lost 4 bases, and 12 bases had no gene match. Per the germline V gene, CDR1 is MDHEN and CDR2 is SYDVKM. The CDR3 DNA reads TGTGCCAGCAGTTATCGATCAGGGGGGTTCGAGAACACTGAAGCTTTCTTT. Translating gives CASSYRSGGFENTEAFF.

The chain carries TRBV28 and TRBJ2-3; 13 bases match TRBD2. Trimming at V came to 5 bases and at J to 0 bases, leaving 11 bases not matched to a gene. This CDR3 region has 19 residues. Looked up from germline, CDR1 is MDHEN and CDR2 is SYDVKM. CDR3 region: CASSPYLWTSGSSTDTQYF. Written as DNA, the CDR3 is TGTGCCAGCAGTCCGTACCTCTGGACTAGCGGGAGTAGCACAGATACGCAGTATTTT.

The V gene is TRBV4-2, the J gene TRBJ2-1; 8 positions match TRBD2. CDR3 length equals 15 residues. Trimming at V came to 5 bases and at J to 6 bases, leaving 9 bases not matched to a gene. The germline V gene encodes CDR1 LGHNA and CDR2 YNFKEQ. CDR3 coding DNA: TGTGCCAGCAGCGATGGACTAGCAAGAACCAATGAGCAGTTCTTC. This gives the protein CASSDGLARTNEQFF.

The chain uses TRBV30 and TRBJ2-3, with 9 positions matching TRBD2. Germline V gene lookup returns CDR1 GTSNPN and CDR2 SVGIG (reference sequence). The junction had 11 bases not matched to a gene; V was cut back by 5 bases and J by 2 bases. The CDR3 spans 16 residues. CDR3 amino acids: CAWGTGLASFTDTQYF. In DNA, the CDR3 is TGTGCCTGGGGGACCGGACTAGCGAGTTTCACAGATACGCAGTATTTT.

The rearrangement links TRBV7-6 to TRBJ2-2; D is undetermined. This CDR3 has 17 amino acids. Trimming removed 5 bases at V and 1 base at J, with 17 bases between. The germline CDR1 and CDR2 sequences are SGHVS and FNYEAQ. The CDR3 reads CASSQPSFWGNTGELFF. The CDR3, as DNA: TGTGCCAGCAGCCAACCATCCTTCTGGGGGAACACCGGGGAGCTGTTTTTT.

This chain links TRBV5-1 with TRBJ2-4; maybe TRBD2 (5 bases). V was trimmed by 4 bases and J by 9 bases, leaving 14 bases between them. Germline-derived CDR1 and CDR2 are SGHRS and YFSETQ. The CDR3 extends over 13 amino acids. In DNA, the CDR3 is TGCGCCAGCAGCCCGACCGGGGAGTTCATTCAGTACTTC. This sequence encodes CASSPTGEFIQYF.

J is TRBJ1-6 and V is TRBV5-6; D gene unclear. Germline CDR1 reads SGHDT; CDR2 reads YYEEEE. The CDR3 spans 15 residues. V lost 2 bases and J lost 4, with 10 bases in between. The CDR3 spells CASSFSMNYNSPLHF. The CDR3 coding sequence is TGTGCCAGCAGCTTTTCGATGAATTATAATTCACCCCTCCACTTT.

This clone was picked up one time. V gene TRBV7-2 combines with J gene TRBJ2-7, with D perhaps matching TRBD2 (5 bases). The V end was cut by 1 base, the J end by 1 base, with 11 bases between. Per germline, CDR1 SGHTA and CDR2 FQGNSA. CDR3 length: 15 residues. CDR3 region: CASSLGASPSYEQYF. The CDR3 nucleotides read TGTGCCAGCAGCTTAGGCGCTAGCCCTTCCTACGAGCAGTACTTC.

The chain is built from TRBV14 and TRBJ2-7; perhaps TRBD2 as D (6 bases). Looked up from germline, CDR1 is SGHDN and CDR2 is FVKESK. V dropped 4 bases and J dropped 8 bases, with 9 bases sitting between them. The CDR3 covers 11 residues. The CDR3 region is CASSPGVQQYF. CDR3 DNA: TGTGCCAGCAGCCCGGGGGTGCAGCAGTACTTC.

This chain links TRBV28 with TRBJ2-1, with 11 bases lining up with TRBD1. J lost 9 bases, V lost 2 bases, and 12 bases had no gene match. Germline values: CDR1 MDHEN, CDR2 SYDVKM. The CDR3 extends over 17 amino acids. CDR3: CASSLLPGQGVWAEQFF. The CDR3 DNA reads TGTGCCAGCAGTTTACTCCCGGGACAGGGGGTTTGGGCTGAGCAGTTCTTC.

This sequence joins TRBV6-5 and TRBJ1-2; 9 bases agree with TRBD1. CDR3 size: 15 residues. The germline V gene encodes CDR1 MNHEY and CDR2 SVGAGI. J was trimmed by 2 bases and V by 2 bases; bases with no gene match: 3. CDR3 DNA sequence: TGTGCCAGCAGTTACCAACAGGGGGCGAACTATGGCTACACCTTC. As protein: CASSYQQGANYGYTF.

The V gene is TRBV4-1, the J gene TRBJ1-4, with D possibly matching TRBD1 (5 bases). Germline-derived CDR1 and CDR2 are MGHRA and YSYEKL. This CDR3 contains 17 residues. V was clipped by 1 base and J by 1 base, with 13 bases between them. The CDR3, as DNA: TGCGCCAGCAGCCAAGGCCAGGGAAGGGAAACTAATGAAAAACTGTTTTTT. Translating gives CASSQGQGRETNEKLFF.

The CDR3 region has the DNA TGTGCCAGCAAGGAGAGCTCCTATAATTCACCCCTCCACTTT. It codes for CASKESSYNSPLHF. V and J are TRBV11-2 and TRBJ1-6; D gene uncertain. The length of the CDR3 is 14 residues. The V end was cut by 7 bases, the J end by 0 bases, with 7 bases between. Germline V gene sequence: CDR1 SGHAT, CDR2 FQNNGV.